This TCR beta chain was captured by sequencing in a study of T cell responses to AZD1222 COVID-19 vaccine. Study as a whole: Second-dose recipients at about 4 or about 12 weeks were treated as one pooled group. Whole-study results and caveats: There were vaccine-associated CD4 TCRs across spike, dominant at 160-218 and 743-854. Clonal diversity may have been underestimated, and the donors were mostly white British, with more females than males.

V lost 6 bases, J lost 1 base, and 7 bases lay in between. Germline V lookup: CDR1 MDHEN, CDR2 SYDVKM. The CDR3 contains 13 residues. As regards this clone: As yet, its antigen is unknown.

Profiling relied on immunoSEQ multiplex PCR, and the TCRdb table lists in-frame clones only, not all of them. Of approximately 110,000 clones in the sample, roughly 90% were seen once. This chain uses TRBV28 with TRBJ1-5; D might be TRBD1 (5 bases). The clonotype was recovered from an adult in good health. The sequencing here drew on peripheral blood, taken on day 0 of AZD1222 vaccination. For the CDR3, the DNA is TGTGCCAGCAGCTGGGACAGCAATCAGCCCCAGCATTTT. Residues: CASSWDSNQPQHF.